These 27 T cell receptor beta chains were sequenced from one sample in a study of cytomegalovirus exposure and HLA in healthy donors. PCR primers comprised 60 Vbeta and 13 Jbeta primers. Clones were sequenced by immunoSEQ multiplex PCR, and TCRdb holds only the in-frame ones, with some missing. The sample includes 54,000 or so clones, about 50% of them seen just once. What was sequenced was PBMCs. The receptors shown here come from a human donor in good health.

This clone is labeled as medium-sized. The CDR3 nucleotides read TGTGCCAGTAGTAGTGGGCAGGCCTCTGGAAACACCATATATTTT. It is translated as CASSSGQASGNTIYF. J is TRBJ1-3 and V is TRBV19; no definite D call. CDR1 is LNHDA, CDR2 SQIVND, per germline (reference sequence). V was trimmed by 4 bases and J by 0 bases, leaving 10 bases between them. There are 15 residues in the CDR3.

This chain joins TRBV18 and TRBJ1-2, with 9 bases aligning to TRBD1. CDR3 length: 16 amino acids. CDR1 is KGHSH and CDR2 is LQKENI in the germline V gene. V gave up 2 bases and J gave up 2 bases; unmatched junction bases: 6. The CDR3 protein is CASSPTRGQGNYGYTF. In DNA form, the CDR3 reads TGTGCCAGCTCACCAACCCGGGGACAGGGAAACTATGGCTACACCTTC.

This clone was counted a few times. This sequence joins TRBV5-1 and TRBJ2-7, with D maybe TRBD2 (7 bases). The V gene's germline CDR1 is SGHRS and CDR2 YFSETQ. Trimming cost V 0 bases and J 6 bases, with 13 bases left between them. CDR3 length equals 14 residues. The CDR3 DNA reads TGCGCCAGCAGCTTGGCCTCTGGGGGGGCCGAGCAGTACTTC. Residues: CASSLASGGAEQYF.

In DNA, the CDR3 is TGTGCCAGCAGCGTAAGCGGGGGGGCTGCCTACGAGCAGTACTTC. Its translation is CASSVSGGAAYEQYF. The chain recombines TRBV7-9 with TRBJ2-7, with TRBD2 matching over 10 bases. V was pared by 5 bases and J by 2 bases, with 6 bases of the junction left unmatched. The length of the CDR3 is 15 residues. Per the germline V gene, CDR1 is SEHNR and CDR2 is FQNEAQ (reference sequence).

This clone has only a few counts. V and J are TRBV6-6 and TRBJ1-1; 8 bases are a match to TRBD1. CDR1 is MNHNY, CDR2 SVGAGI, per germline (reference sequence). V dropped 2 bases and J dropped 4; count of bases not matched to a gene: 6. The length of the CDR3 is 15 residues. This CDR3 reads CASSYPTGGSTEAFF. Here the CDR3 DNA reads TGTGCCAGCAGTTACCCTACAGGGGGTAGCACTGAAGCTTTCTTT.

In nucleotides, the CDR3 is TGTGCCAGCAGTTCCCGTACGCAGGGGGCGGGTGGCTACACCTTC. This translates into CASSSRTQGAGGYTF. This chain connects TRBV6-5 to TRBJ1-2; 8 bases match TRBD1. Unmatched junction bases numbered 11, after V lost 4 bases and J lost 7 bases. This CDR3 contains 15 residues. Germline V lookup: CDR1 MNHEY, CDR2 SVGAGI.

This chain uses TRBV7-8 with TRBJ2-3; no definite D call. From germline, CDR1 is SGHVS and CDR2 FQNEAQ. The length of the CDR3 is 11 residues. Trimming took off 5 bases at V and 6 bases at J, with 6 bases between the two ends. CDR3 nucleotide sequence: TGTGCCAGCAGCACCGCGGATACGCAGTATTTT. Its protein is CASSTADTQYF.

This sequence joins TRBV5-4 and TRBJ1-1, with D maybe TRBD1 (5 bases). V gave up 1 base and J gave up 10 bases, with 17 bases separating them. Germline values: CDR1 SGHNT, CDR2 YYREEE (reference sequence). The length of the CDR3 is 14 residues. In DNA form, the CDR3 reads TGTGCCAGCAGCTTGTCGGGCGTCAGGGCTTCAGCTTTCTTT. It encodes CASSLSGVRASAFF.

This chain uses TRBV6-5 with TRBJ2-7, with a tentative D call TRBD1 (6 bases). Trimming pared 7 bases from V and 6 bases from J, leaving 22 bases between. CDR1 is MNHEY, CDR2 SVGAGI, per germline. The CDR3 is made up of 15 amino acids. This CDR3 is CASNNVVGAEGEQYF. In DNA form, the CDR3 reads TGTGCCAGCAACAATGTCGTGGGGGCAGAGGGCGAGCAGTACTTC.

This rearrangement joins TRBV4-1 to TRBJ1-5; 11 bases agree with TRBD1. The germline CDR1 and CDR2 sequences are MGHRA and YSYEKL. This CDR3 has 16 residues. J was trimmed by 1 base and V by 4 bases; bases with no gene match: 3. The CDR3 DNA reads as TGCGCCAGCAGCCTCGGGACAGGGGGGAGCAATCAGCCCCAGCATTTT. It codes for CASSLGTGGSNQPQHF.

V and J are TRBV6-6 and TRBJ1-2, with D perhaps TRBD1 (6 bases). The ends were cut back, 6 bases at V and 1 base at J, with 15 bases in the middle. This CDR3 is built from 15 residues. Germline V gene lookup returns CDR1 MNHNY and CDR2 SVGAGI (reference sequence). The CDR3 DNA follows: TGTGCCAGCAGGTCAGACCAGGGGTATAACTATGGCTACACCTTC. Its translation: CASRSDQGYNYGYTF.

The V call is TRBV9, the J call TRBJ2-2; 8 nucleotides match TRBD2. The V gene end was trimmed by 0 bases and the J gene end by 4 bases; junction bases not matched to a gene: 8. This CDR3 comprises 17 residues. CDR1 is SGDLS, CDR2 YYNGEE, per germline. The CDR3 sequence: CASSVVFPSGGTGELFF. The CDR3 DNA follows: TGTGCCAGCAGCGTAGTCTTCCCCAGCGGGGGCACCGGGGAGCTGTTTTTT.

This clone has just one count. The rearrangement joins TRBV5-5 to TRBJ1-5; D is possibly TRBD1 (6 bases). Trimming took off 4 bases at V and 0 bases at J, with 11 bases between the two ends. Germline values: CDR1 SGHKS, CDR2 YYEKEE (reference sequence). This CDR3 contains 15 residues. The CDR3 protein is CASSPGQISNQPQHF. CDR3 sequence (DNA): TGTGCCAGCAGCCCCGGACAGATTAGCAATCAGCCCCAGCATTTT.

This clone has only a few counts. This chain links TRBV5-1 with TRBJ1-2, with 9 bases aligning to TRBD1. This CDR3 is 14 amino acids long. V lost 1 base and J lost 6; bases outside the gene matches: 4. Germline V gene lookup returns CDR1 SGHRS and CDR2 YFSETQ. This chain's CDR3 is CASSLSGQGDGYTF. The CDR3, as DNA: TGCGCCAGCAGCTTGTCGGGACAGGGTGATGGCTACACCTTC. Combining the CDR3 with reference TRBV5-1 and TRBJ1-2 gives the whole variable domain KAGVTQTPRYLIKTRGQQVTLSCSPISGHRSVSWYQQTPGQGLQFLFEYFSETQRNKGNFPGRFSGRQFSNSRSEMNVSTLELGDSALYLCASSLSGQGDGYTFGSGTRLTVV.

V usage is TRBV5-8 and J usage is TRBJ2-3, with TRBD2 matching over 10 bases. Germline trimming cut 3 bases from V and 6 bases from J; bases unmatched to any gene: 4. This CDR3 spans 14 amino acids. Germline V gives CDR1 SGHTS, CDR2 YDEGEE. The CDR3 nucleotides are TGTGCCAGCAGCTCGGGACTAGCGATGGATACGCAGTATTTT. This encodes CASSSGLAMDTQYF.

The J gene is TRBJ2-1, the V gene TRBV9; D may be TRBD1 (6 bases). Trimming took off 1 base at V and 5 bases at J, with 13 bases between the two ends. Looked up from germline, CDR1 is SGDLS and CDR2 is YYNGEE. This CDR3 contains 15 residues. CDR3 bases: TGTGCCAGCAGCGTAAGGCAGGACAGTAACAATGAGCAGTTCTTC. This sequence encodes CASSVRQDSNNEQFF.

The chain has TRBV6-6 and TRBJ1-5, with TRBD1 matching 9 bases. This CDR3 has 15 residues. Germline V CDR1 and CDR2: MNHNY, SVGAGI (reference sequence). After removal of 7 bases from V and 5 bases from J, the junction contained 9 bases not matched to a gene. The CDR3 DNA is TGTGCCAGCACCCTGGGACAGGGTGTAGATCAGCCCCAGCATTTT. It codes for CASTLGQGVDQPQHF.

The rearrangement uses TRBV18 and TRBJ1-1; D ambiguous. The CDR3 loop spans 15 amino acids. Germline V CDR1 and CDR2: KGHSH, LQKENI. V was cut by 6 bases and J by 2 bases, with 16 bases left in between. CDR3 amino acids: CASSLRQAFNTEAFF. In nucleotides, the CDR3 is TGTGCCAGCTCCCTTAGGCAAGCGTTTAACACTGAAGCTTTCTTT.

The chain recombines TRBV18 with TRBJ1-1, with TRBD1 as a possible D gene (6 bases). Looked up from germline, CDR1 is KGHSH and CDR2 is LQKENI. This CDR3 has 14 amino acids. V dropped 6 bases and J dropped 1 base, with 12 bases sitting between them. CDR3: CASSLGQRNTEAFF. The CDR3 bases are TGTGCCAGCTCGCTCGGACAGAGGAACACTGAAGCTTTCTTT.

V and J are TRBV5-4 and TRBJ1-1; 8 nucleotides agree with TRBD1. CDR3 length: 14 amino acids. Looked up from germline, CDR1 is SGHNT and CDR2 is YYREEE (reference sequence). Germline trimming cut 4 bases from V and 7 bases from J; bases unmatched to any gene: 9. Here the CDR3 reads CASSTRDRMCEAFF. CDR3 DNA: TGTGCCAGCAGCACCAGGGACAGGATGTGTGAAGCTTTCTTT.

V and J are TRBV9 and TRBJ2-6, with D unresolved. Trimming took 0 bases from V and 0 from J, leaving 10 bases between them. The germline V gene has CDR1 SGDLS and CDR2 YYNGEE. The CDR3 is 17 residues long. The CDR3 DNA sequence: TGTGCCAGCAGCGTAGCAGCCCGGGTCTCTGGGGCCAACGTCCTGACTTTC. It is translated as CASSVAARVSGANVLTF. Supplemented by reference TRBV9 and TRBJ2-6, the full variable domain reads DSGVTQTPKHLITATGQRVTLRCSPRSGDLSVYWYQQSLDQGLQFLIQYYNGEERAKGNILERFSAQQFPDLHSELNLSSLELGDSALYFCASSVAARVSGANVLTFGAGSRLTVL.

V and J are TRBV7-3 and TRBJ1-1, with 7 bases matching TRBD1. V trimming: 0 bases; J trimming: 5 bases; junction bases outside the gene matches: 6. Germline V gene lookup returns CDR1 SGHTA and CDR2 FQGTGA. The CDR3 covers 15 residues. The CDR3 coding sequence is TGTGCCAGCAGCTTAACCAGTGCACAGGGGACTGAAGCTTTCTTT. Translation: CASSLTSAQGTEAFF.

The V and J genes are TRBV9 and TRBJ2-2, with 7 bases that match TRBD1. Trimming at V came to 6 bases and at J to 1 base, leaving 6 bases not matched to a gene. CDR1 is SGDLS and CDR2 is YYNGEE in the germline V gene. The CDR3 has 15 residues. CDR3 DNA sequence: TGTGCCAGCACCAAGGGGGCCCTGAACACCGGGGAGCTGTTTTTT. It is translated as CASTKGALNTGELFF.

CDR3 in DNA: TGTGCCAGAAGCGGGTCCCCCGCGGGCATACAAGAGACCCAGTACTTC. It translates to CARSGSPAGIQETQYF. V is TRBV5-3 and J is TRBJ2-5, with TRBD2 as a possible D gene (5 bases). TRBV5-3 has ORF status, its function being uncertain. V lost 4 bases and J 2 bases, leaving 18 bases between the germline ends. The CDR3 has 16 residues.

This rearrangement joins TRBV5-1 to TRBJ2-2; 8 bases agree with TRBD2. V trimming: 2 bases; J trimming: 4 bases; junction bases outside the gene matches: 7. This CDR3 spans 16 amino acids. CDR1 is SGHRS and CDR2 is YFSETQ in the germline V gene. This CDR3 reads CASSFLAGGGTGELFF. CDR3 nucleotide sequence: TGCGCCAGCAGCTTCCTCGCGGGGGGCGGCACCGGGGAGCTGTTTTTT.

This chain connects TRBV29-1 to TRBJ1-1; no firm D call. CDR1 SQVTM and CDR2 ANQGSEA come from the germline V gene. The V end was cut by 4 bases, the J end by 3 bases, with 15 bases between. The CDR3 runs 14 residues. CDR3 region: CSVVIRNADTEAFF. CDR3 nucleotides: TGCAGCGTTGTAATCCGGAATGCGGACACTGAAGCTTTCTTT.

The CDR3 nucleotides read TGTGCCAGCAGCTTGCCGACACCGCCCTATGGCTACACCTTC. Translating it yields CASSLPTPPYGYTF. The chain employs TRBV5-8 and TRBJ1-2; no firm D call. Germline CDR1 is SGHTS and CDR2 is YDEGEE. The CDR3 has 14 residues. V lost 1 base, J lost 4 bases, and 11 bases lay in between.